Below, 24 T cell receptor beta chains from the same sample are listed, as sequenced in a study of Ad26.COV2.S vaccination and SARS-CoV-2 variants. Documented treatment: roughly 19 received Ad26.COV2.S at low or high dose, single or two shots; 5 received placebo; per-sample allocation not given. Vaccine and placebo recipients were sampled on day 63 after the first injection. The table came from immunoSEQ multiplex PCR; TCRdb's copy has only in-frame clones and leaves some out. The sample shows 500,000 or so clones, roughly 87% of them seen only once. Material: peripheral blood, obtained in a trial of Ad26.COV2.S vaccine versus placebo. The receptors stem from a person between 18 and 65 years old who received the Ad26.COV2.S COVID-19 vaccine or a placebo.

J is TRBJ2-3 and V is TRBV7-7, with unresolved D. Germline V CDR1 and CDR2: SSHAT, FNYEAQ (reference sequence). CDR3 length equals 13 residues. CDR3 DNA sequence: TGTGCTAGCCACGGGTCAGGCACAGATACGCAGTATTTT. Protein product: CASHGSGTDTQYF.

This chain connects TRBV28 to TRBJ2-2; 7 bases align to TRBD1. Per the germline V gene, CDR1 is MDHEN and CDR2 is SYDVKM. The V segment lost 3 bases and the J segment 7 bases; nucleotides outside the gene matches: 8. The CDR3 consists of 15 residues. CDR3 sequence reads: CASSFGTVRDGELFF. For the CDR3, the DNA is TGTGCCAGCAGTTTTGGGACAGTCCGGGACGGGGAGCTGTTTTTT.

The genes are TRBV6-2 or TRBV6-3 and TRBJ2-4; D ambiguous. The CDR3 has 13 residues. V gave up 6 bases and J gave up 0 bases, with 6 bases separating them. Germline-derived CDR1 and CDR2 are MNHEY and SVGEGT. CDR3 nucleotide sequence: TGTGCCAGCAGCCAGGAAGCCAAAAACATTCAGTACTTC. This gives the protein CASSQEAKNIQYF.

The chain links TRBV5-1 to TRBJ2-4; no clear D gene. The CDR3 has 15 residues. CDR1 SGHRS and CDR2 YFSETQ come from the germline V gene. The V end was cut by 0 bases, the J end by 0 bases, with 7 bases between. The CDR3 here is CASSLGSLAKNIQYF. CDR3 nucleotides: TGCGCCAGCAGCTTGGGGTCACTAGCCAAAAACATTCAGTACTTC.

As DNA, the CDR3 is TGTGCCAGCACCCATGGGGTGGGGGACACCGGGGAGCTGTTTTTT. It codes for CASTHGVGDTGELFF. The rearrangement links TRBV6-5 to TRBJ2-2; the D gene could be TRBD1 or TRBD2 (5 bases each). The germline V gene has CDR1 MNHEY and CDR2 SVGAGI. Deletions cut 7 bases from V and 3 bases from J, with 15 bases between. CDR3 size: 15 residues.

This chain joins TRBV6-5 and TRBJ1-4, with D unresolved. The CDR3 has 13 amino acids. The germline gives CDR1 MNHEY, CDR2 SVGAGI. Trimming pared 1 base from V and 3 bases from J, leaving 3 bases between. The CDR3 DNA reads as TGTGCCAGCAGTTACTTCCCTAATGAAAAACTGTTTTTT. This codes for CASSYFPNEKLFF.

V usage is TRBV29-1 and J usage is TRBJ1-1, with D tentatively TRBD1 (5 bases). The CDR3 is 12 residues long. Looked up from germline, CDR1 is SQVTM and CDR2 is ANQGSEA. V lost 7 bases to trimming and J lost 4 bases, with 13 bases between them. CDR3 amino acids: CSGRHRGTEAFF. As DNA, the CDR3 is TGCAGCGGGCGACATAGGGGCACTGAAGCTTTCTTT.

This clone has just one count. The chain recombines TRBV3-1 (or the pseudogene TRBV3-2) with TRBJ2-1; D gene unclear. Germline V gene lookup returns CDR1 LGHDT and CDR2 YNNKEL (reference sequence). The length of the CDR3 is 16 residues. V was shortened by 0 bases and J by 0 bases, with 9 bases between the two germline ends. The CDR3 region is CASSQDSGASYNEQFF. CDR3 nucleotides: TGTGCCAGCAGCCAAGATTCAGGAGCCTCCTACAATGAGCAGTTCTTC.

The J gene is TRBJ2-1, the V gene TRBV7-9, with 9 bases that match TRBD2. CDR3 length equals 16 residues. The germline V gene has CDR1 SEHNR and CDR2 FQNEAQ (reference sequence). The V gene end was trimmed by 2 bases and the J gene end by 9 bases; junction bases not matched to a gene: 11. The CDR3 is CASSLNLAGGSSEQFF. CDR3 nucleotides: TGTGCCAGCAGCTTAAACCTGGCGGGAGGGTCGAGTGAGCAGTTCTTC.

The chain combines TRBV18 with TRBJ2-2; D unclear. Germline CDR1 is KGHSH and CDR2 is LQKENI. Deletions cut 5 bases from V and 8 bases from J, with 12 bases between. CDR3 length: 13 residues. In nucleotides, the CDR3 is TGTGCCAGCTCAAGACAACAGCCAGGGGAGCTGTTTTTT. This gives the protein CASSRQQPGELFF.

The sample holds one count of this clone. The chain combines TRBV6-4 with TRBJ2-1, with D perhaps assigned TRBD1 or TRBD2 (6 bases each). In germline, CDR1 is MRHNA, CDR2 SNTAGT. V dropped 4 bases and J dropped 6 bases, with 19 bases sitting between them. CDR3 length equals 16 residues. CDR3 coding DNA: TGTGCCAGCAGTGTTATAGGGGGGCTATCGACCAATGAGCAGTTCTTC. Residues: CASSVIGGLSTNEQFF.

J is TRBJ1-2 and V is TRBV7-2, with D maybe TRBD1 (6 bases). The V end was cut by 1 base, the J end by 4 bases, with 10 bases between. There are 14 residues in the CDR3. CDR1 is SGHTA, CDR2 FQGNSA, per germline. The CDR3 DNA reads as TGTGCCAGCAGCTTAGGCCAGGGGCCCTATGGCTACACCTTC. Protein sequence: CASSLGQGPYGYTF.

The CDR3 region has the DNA TGTGCCAGCAGCTTAGTTTCTAGCGGGATGGCTCACGAGCAGTACTTC. It yields the protein CASSLVSSGMAHEQYF. The J gene is TRBJ2-7, the V gene TRBV7-2, with TRBD2 matching over 9 bases. The germline CDR1 and CDR2 sequences are SGHTA and FQGNSA. V shed 1 base, J shed 5 bases, and the junction held 9 bases outside the gene matches. The CDR3 contains 16 residues.

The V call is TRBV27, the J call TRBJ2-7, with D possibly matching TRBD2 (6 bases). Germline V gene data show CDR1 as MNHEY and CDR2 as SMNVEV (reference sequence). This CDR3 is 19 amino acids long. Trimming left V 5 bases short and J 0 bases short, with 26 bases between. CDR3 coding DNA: TGTGCCAGCAGTAGGGACCTCAACTGGCTAGCGAAGAGCTCCTACGAGCAGTACTTC. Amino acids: CASSRDLNWLAKSSYEQYF.

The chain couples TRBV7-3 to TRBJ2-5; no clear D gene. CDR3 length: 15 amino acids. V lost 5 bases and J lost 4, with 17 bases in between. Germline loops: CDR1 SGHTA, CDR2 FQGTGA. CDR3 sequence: CASSPRFGLGETQYF. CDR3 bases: TGTGCCAGCAGCCCTAGGTTCGGGTTAGGAGAGACCCAGTACTTC.

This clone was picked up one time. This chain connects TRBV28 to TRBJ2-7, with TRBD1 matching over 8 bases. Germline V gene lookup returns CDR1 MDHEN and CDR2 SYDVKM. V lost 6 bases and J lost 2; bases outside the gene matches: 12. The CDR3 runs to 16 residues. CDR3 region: CASSPPGTGVAYEQYF. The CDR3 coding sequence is TGTGCCAGCAGCCCCCCCGGGACAGGCGTAGCCTACGAGCAGTACTTC.

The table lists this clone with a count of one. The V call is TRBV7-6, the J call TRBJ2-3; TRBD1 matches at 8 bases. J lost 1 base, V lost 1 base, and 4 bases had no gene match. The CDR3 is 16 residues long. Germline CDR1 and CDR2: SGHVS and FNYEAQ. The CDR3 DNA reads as TGTGCCAGCAGCTTAGGTGCGACAGGGGGCACAGATACGCAGTATTTT. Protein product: CASSLGATGGTDTQYF.

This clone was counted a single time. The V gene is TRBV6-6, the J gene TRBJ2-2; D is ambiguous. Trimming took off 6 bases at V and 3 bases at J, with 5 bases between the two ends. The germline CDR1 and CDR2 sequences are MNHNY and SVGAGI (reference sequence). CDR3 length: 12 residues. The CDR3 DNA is TGTGCCAGCAGAGGAGACACCGGGGAGCTGTTTTTT. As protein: CASRGDTGELFF.

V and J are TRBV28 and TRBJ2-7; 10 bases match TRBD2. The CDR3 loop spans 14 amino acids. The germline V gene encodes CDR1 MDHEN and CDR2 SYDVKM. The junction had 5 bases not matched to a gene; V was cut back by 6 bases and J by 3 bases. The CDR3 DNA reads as TGTGCCAGCAGAAACTTAGCGGGGGGCTACGAGCAGTACTTC. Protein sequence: CASRNLAGGYEQYF.

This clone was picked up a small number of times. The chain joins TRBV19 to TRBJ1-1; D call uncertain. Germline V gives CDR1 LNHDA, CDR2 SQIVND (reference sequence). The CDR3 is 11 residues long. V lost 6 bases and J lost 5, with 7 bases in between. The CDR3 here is CASSDYTEAFF. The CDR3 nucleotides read TGTGCCAGTAGCGACTATACTGAAGCTTTCTTT.

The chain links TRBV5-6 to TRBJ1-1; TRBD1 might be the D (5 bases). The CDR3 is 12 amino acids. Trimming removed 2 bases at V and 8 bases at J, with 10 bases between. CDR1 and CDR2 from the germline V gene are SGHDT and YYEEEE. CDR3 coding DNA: TGTGCCAGCAGCTTTTCGCGGGGCGAAGCTTTCTTT. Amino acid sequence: CASSFSRGEAFF.

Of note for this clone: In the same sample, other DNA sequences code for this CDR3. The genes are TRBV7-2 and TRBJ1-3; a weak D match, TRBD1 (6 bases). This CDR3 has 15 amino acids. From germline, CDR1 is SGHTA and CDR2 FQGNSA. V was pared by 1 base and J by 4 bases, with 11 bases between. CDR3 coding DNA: TGTGCCAGCAGCTTAGTAGGAACAGGGGGAAACACCATATATTTT. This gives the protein CASSLVGTGGNTIYF.

In DNA, the CDR3 is TGTGCCAGCAGTTCCGTGGACAGGGTCATGTTCACTGAAGCTTTCTTT. Protein product: CASSSVDRVMFTEAFF. The chain combines TRBV5-6 with TRBJ1-1; TRBD1 matches at 8 bases. The CDR3 is made up of 16 amino acids. V lost 5 bases and J lost 4; bases outside the gene matches: 13. CDR1 SGHDT and CDR2 YYEEEE come from the germline V gene.

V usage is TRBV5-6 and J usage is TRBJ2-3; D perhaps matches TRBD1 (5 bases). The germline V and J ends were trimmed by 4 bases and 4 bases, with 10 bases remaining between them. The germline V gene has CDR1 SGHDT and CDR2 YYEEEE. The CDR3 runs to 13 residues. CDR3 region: CASSASGSDTQYF. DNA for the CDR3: TGTGCCAGCAGCGCCTCAGGGTCAGATACGCAGTATTTT.